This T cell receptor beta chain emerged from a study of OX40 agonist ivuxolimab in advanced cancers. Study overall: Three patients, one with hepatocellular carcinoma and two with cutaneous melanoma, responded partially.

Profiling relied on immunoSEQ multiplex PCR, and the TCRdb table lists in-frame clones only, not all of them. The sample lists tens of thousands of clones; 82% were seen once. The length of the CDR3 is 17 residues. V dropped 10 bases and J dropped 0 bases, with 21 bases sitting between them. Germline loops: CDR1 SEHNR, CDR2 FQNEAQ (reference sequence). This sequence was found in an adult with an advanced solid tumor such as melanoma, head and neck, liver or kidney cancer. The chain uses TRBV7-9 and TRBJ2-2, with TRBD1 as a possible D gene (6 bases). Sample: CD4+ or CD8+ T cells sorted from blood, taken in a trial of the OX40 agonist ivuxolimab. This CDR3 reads CAIGDPSRTANTGELFF. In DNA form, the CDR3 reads TGTGCCATCGGGGACCCCTCTAGGACAGCGAACACCGGGGAGCTGTTTTTT. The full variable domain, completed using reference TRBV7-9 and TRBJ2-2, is DTGVSQNPRHKITKRGQNVTFRCDPISEHNRLYWYRQTLGQGPEFLTYFQNEAQLEKSRLLSDRFSAERPKGSFSTLEIQRTEQGDSAMYLCAIGDPSRTANTGELFFGEGSRLTVL.